The subject of this entry is one TCR beta chain. This CDR3 comprises 13 residues. V lost 8 bases and J 2 bases, leaving 10 bases between the germline ends. Germline CDR1 is MGHRA and CDR2 is YSYEKL. This sample is part of a study of OX40 agonist ivuxolimab in advanced cancers. Generated by immunoSEQ multiplex PCR, the TCRdb table keeps only in-frame clones and is missing some. In the table there are 40,000 to 55,000 clones, more than 80% of which are singletons. The source of this sequence is an adult with an advanced solid tumor such as melanoma, head and neck, liver or kidney cancer. The specimen comprised CD4+ or CD8+ T cells sorted from blood, sampled in a trial of the OX40 agonist ivuxolimab. The chain carries TRBV4-1 and TRBJ1-5; weak D call: TRBD1 (6 bases). The CDR3 DNA follows: TGCGCCAGCGGGGGCGCGGGCAATCAGCCCCAGCATTTT. This sequence encodes CASGGAGNQPQHF.